Described below is a single T cell receptor (beta chain) sequence and its context. No antigen is known for it. The data derive from a study of Ad26.COV2.S vaccination and SARS-CoV-2 variants. The study's findings and limits: Substantial breadth was reported for post-vaccination spike-specific CD8+ and CD4+ T cells.

Treatment noted: about 20 received Ad26.COV2.S at low or high dose, single or two shots; about five received placebo; per-sample allocation not given. It was on day 63 after the first vaccine or placebo injection that samples were taken. In Boston, the donor was an adult between 18-55 years of age. Some clones are missing from TCRdb's copy, which holds only in-frame ones; the method was immunoSEQ multiplex PCR. Of 200,000 to 300,000 clones listed, around 89% are singletons. CDR1 is MNHEY, CDR2 SVGEGT, per germline. This CDR3 region has 15 residues. Trimming left V 2 bases short and J 2 bases short, with 11 bases between.

The sequence derives from a person aged 18 to 59 who received the Ad26.COV2.S COVID-19 vaccine or a placebo. The sample in question was peripheral blood, obtained in a trial of Ad26.COV2.S vaccine versus placebo. This chain links TRBV6-2 or TRBV6-3 with TRBJ2-3; TRBD2 is a possible D gene (7 bases). The CDR3, as DNA: TGTGCCAGCAGTTACCGCGGGGGCGTCACAGATACGCAGTATTTT. This translates into CASSYRGGVTDTQYF.